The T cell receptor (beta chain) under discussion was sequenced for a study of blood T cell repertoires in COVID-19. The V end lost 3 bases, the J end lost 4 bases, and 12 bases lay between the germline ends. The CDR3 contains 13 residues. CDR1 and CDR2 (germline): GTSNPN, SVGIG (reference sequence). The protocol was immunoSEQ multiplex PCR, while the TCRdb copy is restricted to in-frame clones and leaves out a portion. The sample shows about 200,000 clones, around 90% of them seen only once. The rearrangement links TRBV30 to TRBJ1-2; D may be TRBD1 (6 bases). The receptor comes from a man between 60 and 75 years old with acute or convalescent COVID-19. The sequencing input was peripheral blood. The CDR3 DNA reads TGTGCCTGGAGGGAAACAGGGACCTATGGCTACACCTTC. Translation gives CAWRETGTYGYTF.